The 4 T cell receptor beta chains below were found in one sample sequenced in a study of response to subunit inactivated influenza vaccine. MiXCR was run by TCRdb on the RT-PCR reads, yielding one entry per CDR3 protein. Among roughly 630,000 distinct CDR3 sequences listed, less than 15% were seen once. Sequenced here: PBMCs from blood, sampled 14 to 15 days before vaccination. These receptors were taken from a man aged 50 to 59 who received an inactivated influenza vaccine.

The chain has TRBV6-2 or TRBV6-3 and TRBJ1-1; D not resolved. V was trimmed by 0 bases and J by 7 bases, leaving 12 bases between them. The CDR3 consists of 14 residues. CDR1 is MNHEY, CDR2 SVGEGT, per germline. CDR3 DNA sequence: TGTGCCAGCAGTTACTCGATTAGGGTGGGTGAAGCTTTCTTT. Protein product: CASSYSIRVGEAFF.

This chain connects TRBV18 to TRBJ1-1; D gene ambiguous. The length of the CDR3 is 13 residues. V was shortened by 4 bases and J by 1 base, with 7 bases between the two germline ends. The germline gives CDR1 KGHSH, CDR2 LQKENI. The CDR3 loop reads CASSHDKNTEAFF. The CDR3 DNA sequence: TGTGCCAGCTCACATGACAAGAACACTGAAGCTTTCTTT.

This chain links TRBV25-1 with TRBJ2-1; TRBD2 aligns across 13 bases. Germline V lookup: CDR1 MGHDK, CDR2 SYGVNS. The CDR3 runs 14 residues. Trimming took 8 bases from V and 9 from J; bases not matched to a gene: 7. CDR3 residues: CASRTSGRLGEQFF. CDR3 coding DNA: TGTGCCAGCCGGACTAGCGGGAGATTGGGTGAGCAGTTCTTC.

This clonotype came up many times. This sequence joins TRBV29-1 and TRBJ1-3; D may be TRBD1 (6 bases). The V end was cut by 7 bases, the J end by 3 bases, with 22 bases between. This CDR3 contains 16 residues. From germline, CDR1 is SQVTM and CDR2 ANQGSEA. In nucleotides, the CDR3 is TGCAGCGCTATTCTAAACTCAGGGGTGTTTGGAAACACCATATATTTT. Translated: CSAILNSGVFGNTIYF. The whole variable domain, filled in from reference TRBV29-1 and TRBJ1-3, reads SAVISQKPSRDICQRGTSLTIQCQVDSQVTMMFWYRQQPGQSLTLIATANQGSEATYESGFVIDKFPISRPNLTFSTLTVSNMSPEDSSIYLCSAILNSGVFGNTIYFGEGSWLTVV.